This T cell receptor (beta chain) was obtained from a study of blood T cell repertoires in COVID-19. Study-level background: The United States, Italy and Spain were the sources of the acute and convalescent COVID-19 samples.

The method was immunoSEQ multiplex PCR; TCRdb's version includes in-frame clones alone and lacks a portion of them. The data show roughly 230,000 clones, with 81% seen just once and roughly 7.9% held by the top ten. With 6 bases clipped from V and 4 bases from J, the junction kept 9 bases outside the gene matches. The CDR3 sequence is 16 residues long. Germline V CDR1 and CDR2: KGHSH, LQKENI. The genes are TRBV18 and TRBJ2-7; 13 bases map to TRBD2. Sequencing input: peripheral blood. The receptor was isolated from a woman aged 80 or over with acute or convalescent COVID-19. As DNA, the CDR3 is TGTGCCAGCTCTCCCGGGACTAGCGGGGCAATATACGAGCAGTACTTC. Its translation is CASSPGTSGAIYEQYF.